The 13 T cell receptor beta chains reported below all come from one sample, sequenced in a study of beta chain features in type 1 diabetes. The authors reverse transcribed all of the isolated RNA, so sequencing captured expressed TCRB transcripts. Assay used: immunoSEQ multiplex PCR; TCRdb lists only in-frame clones, some missing. The sample comprises about 370,000 clones, approximately 16% of which are singletons, and 0.019% rests with the top ten. Sequenced input: naive CD4+ T cells from blood. These receptors were taken from a woman under 30 in good health.

This clone turned up a few times. This chain connects TRBV6-6 to TRBJ2-7; D possibly corresponds to TRBD1 (6 bases). Germline V gene data show CDR1 as MNHNY and CDR2 as SVGAGI (reference sequence). The CDR3 has 14 residues. The V and J ends lost 5 bases and 4 bases respectively, with 15 bases between them. CDR3: CASSQATGRYEQYF. As DNA, the CDR3 is TGTGCCAGCAGTCAGGCGACAGGACGGTACGAGCAGTACTTC.

This clone was found a few times. The same CDR3 also results from other DNA sequences found in this sample. The rearrangement joins TRBV18 to TRBJ2-7; 8 nucleotides agree with TRBD1. Germline CDR1 and CDR2: KGHSH and LQKENI. The V and J ends lost 3 bases and 0 bases, in that order; junction bases with no gene match: 4. This CDR3 region has 15 residues. This chain's CDR3 is CASSPGTGSSYEQYF. CDR3 coding DNA: TGTGCCAGCTCACCCGGGACAGGATCCTCCTACGAGCAGTACTTC.

The chain recombines TRBV28 with TRBJ2-3, with 7 bases aligning to TRBD2. The CDR3 covers 14 residues. The germline gives CDR1 MDHEN, CDR2 SYDVKM. With V trimmed by 6 bases and J by 3 bases, 6 bases remained unmatched. The DNA of the CDR3 is TGTGCCAGCAGATCTCCGCGGGGGACAGATACGCAGTATTTT. This translates into CASRSPRGTDTQYF.

The gene calls are TRBV30 and TRBJ1-3; tentative D call: TRBD1 (6 bases). Per germline, CDR1 GTSNPN and CDR2 SVGIG (reference sequence). This CDR3 is built from 14 residues. Deletions cut 8 bases from V and 0 bases from J, with 14 bases between. The CDR3: CAGGHHISGNTIYF. The CDR3, as DNA: TGTGCCGGGGGACACCATATCTCTGGAAACACCATATATTTT.

The sample holds a few counts of this clone. The J gene is TRBJ1-2, the V gene TRBV7-2; TRBD1 is a possible D gene (6 bases). Per germline, CDR1 SGHTA and CDR2 FQGNSA. With 5 bases removed from V and 4 bases from J, the gap between germline ends came to 14 bases. CDR3 length: 14 residues. The CDR3 is CASSTTGLGYGYTF. The CDR3 DNA is TGTGCCAGCAGCACTACAGGGTTGGGCTATGGCTACACCTTC.

The chain is built from TRBV4-1 and TRBJ2-1; weak D call: TRBD2 (6 bases). The CDR3 contains 19 residues. V gave up 0 bases and J gave up 10 bases, with 28 bases separating them. Germline CDR1 is MGHRA and CDR2 is YSYEKL. The CDR3 loop is CASSQDPLARLTVTQEQFF. CDR3 DNA: TGCGCCAGCAGCCAAGACCCTCTAGCGCGGCTGACCGTGACTCAGGAGCAGTTCTTC.

This clone came up a few times. In DNA, the CDR3 is TGCAGCGTTGTAGTCCGGACAGATTCCTACAATGAGCAGTTCTTC. It specifies CSVVVRTDSYNEQFF. The chain joins TRBV29-1 to TRBJ2-1; tentatively, D is TRBD1 (6 bases). V lost 4 bases and J 1 base, leaving 14 bases between the germline ends. The germline gives CDR1 SQVTM, CDR2 ANQGSEA. The CDR3 is 15 residues long.

This clone has only a few counts. This rearrangement joins TRBV4-2 to TRBJ2-2; TRBD1 matches at 7 bases. The CDR3 sequence is 17 residues long. The V segment lost 4 bases and the J segment 3 bases; nucleotides outside the gene matches: 11. Germline V gene lookup returns CDR1 LGHNA and CDR2 YNFKEQ. CDR3 sequence (DNA): TGTGCCAGCAGCCTACCGCGGACAGGAAGGGACACCGGGGAGCTGTTTTTT. Encoded protein: CASSLPRTGRDTGELFF.

This clone has only a few counts. Other DNA sequences in this sample translate to the same CDR3. The V gene is TRBV7-9, the J gene TRBJ2-5; a possible D gene is TRBD2 (6 bases). V was pared by 0 bases and J by 2 bases, with 7 bases between. The CDR3 is made up of 14 amino acids. Germline-derived CDR1 and CDR2 are SEHNR and FQNEAQ (reference sequence). CDR3 residues: CASSLAGGQETQYF. DNA of the CDR3: TGTGCCAGCAGCTTAGCCGGGGGACAAGAGACCCAGTACTTC.

This clone was recorded a few times. This chain links TRBV6-5 with TRBJ2-7, with D tentatively TRBD2 (6 bases). Trimming left V 2 bases short and J 0 bases short, with 11 bases between. The CDR3 length is 15 residues. Germline-derived CDR1 and CDR2 are MNHEY and SVGAGI. The CDR3 bases are TGTGCCAGCAGTTACGCGGGGACCAGCTCCTACGAGCAGTACTTC. It is translated as CASSYAGTSSYEQYF.

This clone was seen a few times. Written as DNA, the CDR3 is TGCGCCAGCAGCAAAGACAGGGATACGCAGTATTTT. This gives the protein CASSKDRDTQYF. This chain uses TRBV5-1 with TRBJ2-3, with a tentative D call TRBD1 (6 bases). The CDR3 length is 12 residues. V gave up 4 bases and J gave up 6 bases, with 9 bases separating them. CDR1 is SGHRS, CDR2 YFSETQ, per germline.

This chain joins TRBV30 and TRBJ2-7, with 9 bases that match TRBD1. V lost 4 bases, J lost 4 bases, and 11 bases stayed unmatched. CDR1 GTSNPN and CDR2 SVGIG come from the germline V gene (reference sequence). The CDR3 loop spans 15 amino acids. The CDR3 nucleotides are TGTGCCTGGAAGCGGGACAGGGAGGCTTTTTACGAGCAGTACTTC. Translated, it gives CAWKRDREAFYEQYF.

The genes are TRBV6-5 and TRBJ2-1; D uncertain. Trimming removed 7 bases at V and 6 bases at J, with 10 bases between. CDR1 and CDR2 from the germline V gene are MNHEY and SVGAGI. CDR3 size: 12 residues. The CDR3 protein is CASTAAGNEQFF. As DNA, the CDR3 is TGTGCCAGCACCGCGGCCGGCAATGAGCAGTTCTTC.